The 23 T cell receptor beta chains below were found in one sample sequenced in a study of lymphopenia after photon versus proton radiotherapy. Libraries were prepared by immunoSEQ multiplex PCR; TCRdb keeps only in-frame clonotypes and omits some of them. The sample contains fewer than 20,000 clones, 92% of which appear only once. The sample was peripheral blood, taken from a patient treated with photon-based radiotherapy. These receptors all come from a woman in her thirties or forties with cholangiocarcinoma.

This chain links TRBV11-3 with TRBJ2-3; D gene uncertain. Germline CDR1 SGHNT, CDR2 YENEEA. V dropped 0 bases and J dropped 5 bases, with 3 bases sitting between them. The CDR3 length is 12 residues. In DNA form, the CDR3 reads TGTGCCAGCAGCTTAGAACTAGATACGCAGTATTTT. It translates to CASSLELDTQYF.

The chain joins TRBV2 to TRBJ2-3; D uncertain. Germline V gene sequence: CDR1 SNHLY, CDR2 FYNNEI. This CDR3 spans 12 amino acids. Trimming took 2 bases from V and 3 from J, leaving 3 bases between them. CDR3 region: CASSENTDTQYF. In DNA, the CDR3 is TGTGCCAGCAGTGAAAATACAGATACGCAGTATTTT.

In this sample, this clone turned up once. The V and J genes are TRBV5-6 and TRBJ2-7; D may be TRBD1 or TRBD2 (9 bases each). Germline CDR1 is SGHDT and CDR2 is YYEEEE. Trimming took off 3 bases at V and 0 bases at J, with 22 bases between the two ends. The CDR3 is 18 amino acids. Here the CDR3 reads CASSYDRGRTSASYEQYF. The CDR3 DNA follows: TGTGCCAGCAGCTACGACAGGGGGAGGACTAGCGCCTCCTACGAGCAGTACTTC.

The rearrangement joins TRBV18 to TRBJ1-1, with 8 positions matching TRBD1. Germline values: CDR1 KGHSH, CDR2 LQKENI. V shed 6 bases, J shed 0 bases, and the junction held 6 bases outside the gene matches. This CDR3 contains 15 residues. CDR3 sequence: CASSPGTGLNTEAFF. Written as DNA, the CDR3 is TGTGCCAGCTCCCCCGGGACAGGTTTGAACACTGAAGCTTTCTTT.

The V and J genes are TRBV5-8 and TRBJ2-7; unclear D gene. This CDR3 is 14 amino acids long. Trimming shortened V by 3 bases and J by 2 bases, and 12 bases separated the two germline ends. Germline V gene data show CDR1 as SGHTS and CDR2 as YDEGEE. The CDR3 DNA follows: TGTGCCAGCAGCTCCATACGGAGAACCTACGAGCAGTACTTC. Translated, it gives CASSSIRRTYEQYF.

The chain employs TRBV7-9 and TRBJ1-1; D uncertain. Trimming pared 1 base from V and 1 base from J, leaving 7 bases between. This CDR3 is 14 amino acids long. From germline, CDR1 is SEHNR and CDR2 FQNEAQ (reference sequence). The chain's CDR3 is CASSLEVGNTEAFF. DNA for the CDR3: TGTGCCAGCAGCTTAGAGGTCGGGAACACTGAAGCTTTCTTT. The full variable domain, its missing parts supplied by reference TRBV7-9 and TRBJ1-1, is DTGVSQNPRHKITKRGQNVTFRCDPISEHNRLYWYRQTLGQGPEFLTYFQNEAQLEKSRLLSDRFSAERPKGSFSTLEIQRTEQGDSAMYLCASSLEVGNTEAFFGQGTRLTVV.

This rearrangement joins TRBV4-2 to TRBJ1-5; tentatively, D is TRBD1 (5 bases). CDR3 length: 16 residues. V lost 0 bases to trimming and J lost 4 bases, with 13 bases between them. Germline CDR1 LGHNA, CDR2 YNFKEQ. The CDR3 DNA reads TGTGCCAGCAGCCAAGATCCGGGGCAACTTAATCAGCCCCAGCATTTT. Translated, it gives CASSQDPGQLNQPQHF.

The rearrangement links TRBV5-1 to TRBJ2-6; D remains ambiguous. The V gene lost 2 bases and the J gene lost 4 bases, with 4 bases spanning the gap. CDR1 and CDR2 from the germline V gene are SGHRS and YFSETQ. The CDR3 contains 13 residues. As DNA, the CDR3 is TGCGCCAGCAGCTTAGCCGGGGCCAACGTCCTGACTTTC. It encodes CASSLAGANVLTF. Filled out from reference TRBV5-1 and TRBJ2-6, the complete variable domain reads KAGVTQTPRYLIKTRGQQVTLSCSPISGHRSVSWYQQTPGQGLQFLFEYFSETQRNKGNFPGRFSGRQFSNSRSEMNVSTLELGDSALYLCASSLAGANVLTFGAGSRLTVL.

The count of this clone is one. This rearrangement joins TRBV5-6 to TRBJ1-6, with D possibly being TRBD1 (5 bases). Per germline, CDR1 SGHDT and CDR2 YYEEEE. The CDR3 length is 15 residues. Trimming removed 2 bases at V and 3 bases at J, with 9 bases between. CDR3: CASSLNRIYNSPLHF. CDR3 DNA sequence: TGTGCCAGCAGCTTAAACAGGATCTATAATTCACCCCTCCACTTT.

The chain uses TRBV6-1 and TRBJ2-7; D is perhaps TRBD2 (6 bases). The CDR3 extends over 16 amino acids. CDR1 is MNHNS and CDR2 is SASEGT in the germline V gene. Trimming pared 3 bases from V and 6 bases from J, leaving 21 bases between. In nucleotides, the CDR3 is TGTGCCAGCAGTGATATGGGGCGGGGAATTCCCTCCGAGCAGTACTTC. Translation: CASSDMGRGIPSEQYF.

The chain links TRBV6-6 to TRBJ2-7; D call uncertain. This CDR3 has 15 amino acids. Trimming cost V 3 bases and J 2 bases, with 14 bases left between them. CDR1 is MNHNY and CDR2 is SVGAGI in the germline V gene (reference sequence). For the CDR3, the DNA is TGTGCCAGCAGTTATTCCACTCATGGCCCCTACGAGCAGTACTTC. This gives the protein CASSYSTHGPYEQYF.

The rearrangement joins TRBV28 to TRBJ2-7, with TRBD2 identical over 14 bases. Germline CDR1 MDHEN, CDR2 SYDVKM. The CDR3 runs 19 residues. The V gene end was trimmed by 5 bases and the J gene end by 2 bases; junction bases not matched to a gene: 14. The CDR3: CASSPTGLAGVGRAYEQYF. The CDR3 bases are TGTGCCAGCAGTCCGACGGGACTAGCGGGGGTCGGGAGGGCCTACGAGCAGTACTTC.

The CDR3 region has the DNA TGTGCCAGCAGCTTGCTCCAGGGCCTGAAAAACGAGCAGTACTTC. Protein product: CASSLLQGLKNEQYF. V is TRBV5-4 and J is TRBJ2-7; D may be TRBD1 (5 bases). The CDR3 loop spans 15 amino acids. V lost 1 base, J lost 5 bases, and 16 bases lay in between. The germline V gene encodes CDR1 SGHNT and CDR2 YYREEE (reference sequence).

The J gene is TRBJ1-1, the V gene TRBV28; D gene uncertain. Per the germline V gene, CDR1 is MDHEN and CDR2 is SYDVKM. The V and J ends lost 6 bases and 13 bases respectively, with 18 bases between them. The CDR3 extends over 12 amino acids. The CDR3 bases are TGTGCCAGCAGCCAGTCACCCCACTGGGGTTTCTTT. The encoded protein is CASSQSPHWGFF.

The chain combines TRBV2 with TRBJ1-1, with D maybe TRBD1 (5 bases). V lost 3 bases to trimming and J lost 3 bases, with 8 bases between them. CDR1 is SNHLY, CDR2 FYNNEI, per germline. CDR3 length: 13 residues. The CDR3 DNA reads TGTGCCAGCAGTGACAGGGCGGACACTGAAGCTTTCTTT. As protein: CASSDRADTEAFF.

CDR3 protein: CASSETVTNEKLFF. The CDR3 bases are TGTGCCAGCAGCGAGACAGTAACTAATGAAAAACTGTTTTTT. The J gene is TRBJ1-4, the V gene TRBV7-6; maybe TRBD1 (5 bases). This CDR3 spans 14 amino acids. The ends were cut back, 5 bases at V and 1 base at J, with 8 bases in the middle. Per germline, CDR1 SGHVS and CDR2 FNYEAQ.

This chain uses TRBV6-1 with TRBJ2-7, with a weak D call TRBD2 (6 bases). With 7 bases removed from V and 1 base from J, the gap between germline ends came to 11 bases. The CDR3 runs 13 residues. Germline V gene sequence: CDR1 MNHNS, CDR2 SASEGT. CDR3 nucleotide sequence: TGTGCCAGCACCAGAGGGACTTCCTACGAGCAGTACTTC. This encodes CASTRGTSYEQYF.

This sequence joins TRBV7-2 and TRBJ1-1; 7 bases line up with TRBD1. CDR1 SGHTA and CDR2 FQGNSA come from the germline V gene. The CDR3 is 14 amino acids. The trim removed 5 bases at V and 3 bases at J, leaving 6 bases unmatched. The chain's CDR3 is CASSLNRGHTEAFF. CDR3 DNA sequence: TGTGCCAGCAGCCTGAACAGGGGCCACACTGAAGCTTTCTTT.

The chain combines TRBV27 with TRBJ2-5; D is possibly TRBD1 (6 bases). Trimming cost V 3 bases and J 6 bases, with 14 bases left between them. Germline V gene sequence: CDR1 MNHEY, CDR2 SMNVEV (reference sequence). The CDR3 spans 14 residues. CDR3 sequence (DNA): TGTGCCAGCAGTTTTGGGGGCGCCGGCCAGACCCAGTACTTC. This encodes CASSFGGAGQTQYF.

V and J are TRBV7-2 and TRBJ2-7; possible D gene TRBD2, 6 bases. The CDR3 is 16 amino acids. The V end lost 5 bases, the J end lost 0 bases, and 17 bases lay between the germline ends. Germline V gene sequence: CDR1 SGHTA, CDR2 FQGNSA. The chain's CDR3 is CASSGMGGVLSYEQYF. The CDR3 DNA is TGTGCCAGCAGCGGGATGGGGGGAGTCCTCTCCTACGAGCAGTACTTC.

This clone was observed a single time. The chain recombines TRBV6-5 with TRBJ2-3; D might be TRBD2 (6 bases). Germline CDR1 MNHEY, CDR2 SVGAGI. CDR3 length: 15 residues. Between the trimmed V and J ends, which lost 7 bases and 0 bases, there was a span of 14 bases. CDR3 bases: TGTGCCAGCACCCCCGGGACTTTAAGCACAGATACGCAGTATTTT. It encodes CASTPGTLSTDTQYF.

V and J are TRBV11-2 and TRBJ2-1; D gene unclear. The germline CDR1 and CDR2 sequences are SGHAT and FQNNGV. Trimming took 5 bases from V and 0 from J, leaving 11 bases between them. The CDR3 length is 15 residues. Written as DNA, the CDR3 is TGTGCCAGCAGCCCCCACCAGAGCTCCTACAATGAGCAGTTCTTC. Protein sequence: CASSPHQSSYNEQFF. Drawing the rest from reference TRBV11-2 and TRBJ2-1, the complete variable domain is EAGVAQSPRYKIIEKRQSVAFWCNPISGHATLYWYQQILGQGPKLLIQFQNNGVVDDSQLPKDRFSAERLKGVDSTLKIQPAKLEDSAVYLCASSPHQSSYNEQFFGPGTRLTVL.

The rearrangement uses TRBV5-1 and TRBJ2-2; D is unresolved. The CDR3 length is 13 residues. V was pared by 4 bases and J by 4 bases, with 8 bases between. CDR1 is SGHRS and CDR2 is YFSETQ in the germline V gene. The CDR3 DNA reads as TGCGCCAGCAGCCAGGCTATCACCGGGGAGCTGTTTTTT. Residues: CASSQAITGELFF.